This T cell receptor (beta chain) was retrieved from a study of CD4 T cells in relation to SARS-CoV-2 and coronaviruses. About the study: After nine to eleven days of antigen culture, PBMC TCR beta CDR3s were sequenced.

About this clone: No antigen is known for it.

CD4+ T cells from unexposed donors were obtained before the COVID-19 pandemic (2011-2018). Isolation of CD4+ T cells took place after roughly nine days in culture. Testing used SARS-CoV-2 S/N and four cold-coronavirus spikes on unexposed-donor CD4+ T cells, cells permitting. General study findings and limits: About 65% of donors had memory CD4+ clonotypes crossrecognizing SARS-CoV-2 and common cold coronavirus spike.

The trim removed 3 bases at V and 3 bases at J, leaving 11 bases unmatched. The germline gives CDR1 SGHTA, CDR2 FQGNSA. The CDR3 is 17 amino acids. The method was immunoSEQ multiplex PCR; TCRdb's version includes in-frame clones alone and lacks a portion of them. The sample includes under 13,000 clones, 75% to 85% seen only once; the top ten take less than 30%. The sequencing input was CD4+ T cells from PBMCs, cultured in vitro. The receptor comes from a human donor in good health. The chain uses TRBV7-2 and TRBJ1-3; TRBD1 matches at 7 bases. CDR3 nucleotide sequence: TGTGCCAGCAGCTTCGCTCAGGGGGAGGGTGGTGGAAACACCATATATTTT. Translating it yields CASSFAQGEGGGNTIYF.